This T cell receptor (beta chain) stems from a study of shared clonotypes between healthy human individuals. Background on the study: Per donor, three plates held CD4 naive cells, three held CD4 memory, two held CD8 naive and one held CD8 memory.

The V end lost 3 bases, the J end lost 0 bases, and 14 bases lay between the germline ends. Germline values: CDR1 KGHSH, CDR2 LQKENI. This CDR3 has 16 residues. Every contributor of samples was a Caucasian grown-up residing in Nashville, Tennessee. Into CD45RA+ naive and CD45RA-negative memory subsets, the CD4+ cells were split. Profiled with immunoSEQ multiplex PCR; TCRdb holds only in-frame clones, not every one. This table holds around 990,000 clones, around three quarters found once. Specimen: memory CD4+ T cells from PBMCs. The subset was: CD45RA-negative fraction. V and J are TRBV18 and TRBJ2-5; D call uncertain. The clonotype comes from a man aged 18 to 30 in good health. Some clones in this sample may be carry-over from other donors' samples. The CDR3 nucleotides are TGTGCCAGCTCACCCACGGGCCTAGGGTACCAAGAGACCCAGTACTTC. It specifies CASSPTGLGYQETQYF.